This T cell receptor beta chain originates from a study of blood T cell repertoires in COVID-19. Study summary: Spain, Italy and the United States supplied samples that represented acute and convalescent COVID-19. The cDNA or gDNA used as material had been derived from T cells, B-cell-depleted T cells, or PBMCs.

CDR3 length equals 14 residues. The germline CDR1 and CDR2 sequences are MDHEN and SYDVKM. V shed 3 bases and J shed 0 bases, with 8 bases lying between them. Per the authors' pipeline: Nucleated cell number was recorded as an estimate derived from reference gene primer amplification. Profiling relied on immunoSEQ multiplex PCR, and the TCRdb table lists in-frame clones only, not all of them. V and J calls and clone size are given by that table; D and trimming were obtained from the DNA. The table includes 90,000 to 120,000 clones, approximately 85% detected once. The V call is TRBV28, the J call TRBJ1-1; D remains unclear. Material for sequencing was peripheral blood. The clonotype was recovered from a woman aged 60-75 years with acute or convalescent COVID-19. The CDR3 nucleotides are TGTGCCAGCAGTTTTTCGGGGATGAACACTGAAGCTTTCTTT. This encodes CASSFSGMNTEAFF.